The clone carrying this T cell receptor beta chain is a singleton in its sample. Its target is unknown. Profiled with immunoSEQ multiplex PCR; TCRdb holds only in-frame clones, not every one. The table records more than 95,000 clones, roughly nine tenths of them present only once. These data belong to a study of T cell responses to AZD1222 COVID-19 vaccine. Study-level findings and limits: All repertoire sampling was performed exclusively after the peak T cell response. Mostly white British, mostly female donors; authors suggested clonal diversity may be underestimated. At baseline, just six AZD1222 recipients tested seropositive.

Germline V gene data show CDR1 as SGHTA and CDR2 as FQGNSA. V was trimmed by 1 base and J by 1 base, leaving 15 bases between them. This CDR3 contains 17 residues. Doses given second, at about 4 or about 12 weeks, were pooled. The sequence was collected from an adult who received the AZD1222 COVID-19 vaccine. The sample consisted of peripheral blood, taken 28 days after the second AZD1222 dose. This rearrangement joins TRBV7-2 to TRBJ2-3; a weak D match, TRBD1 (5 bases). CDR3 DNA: TGTGCCAGCAGCTTAGGGGCAGGGTGGGCACGCACAGATACGCAGTATTTT. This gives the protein CASSLGAGWARTDTQYF.